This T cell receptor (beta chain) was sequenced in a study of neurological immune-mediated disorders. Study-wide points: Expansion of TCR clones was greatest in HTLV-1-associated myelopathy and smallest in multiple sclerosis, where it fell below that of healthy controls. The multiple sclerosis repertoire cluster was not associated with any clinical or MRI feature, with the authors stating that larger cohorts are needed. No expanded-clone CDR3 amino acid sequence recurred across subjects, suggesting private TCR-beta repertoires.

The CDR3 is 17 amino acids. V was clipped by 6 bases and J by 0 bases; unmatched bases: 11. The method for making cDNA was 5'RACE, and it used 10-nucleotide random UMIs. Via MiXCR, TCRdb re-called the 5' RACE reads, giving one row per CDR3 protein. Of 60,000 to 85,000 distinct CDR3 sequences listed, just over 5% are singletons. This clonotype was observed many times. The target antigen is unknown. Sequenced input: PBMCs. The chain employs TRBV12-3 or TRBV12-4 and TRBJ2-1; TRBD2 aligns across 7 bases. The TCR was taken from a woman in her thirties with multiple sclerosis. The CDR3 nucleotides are TGTGCCAGCAGCCTAAGACTAGCCCAGACCTCCTACAATGAGCAGTTCTTC. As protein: CASSLRLAQTSYNEQFF.